The 21 T cell receptor beta chains below come from one sample, sequenced in a study of T cells in Graves' hyperthyroidism and ophthalmopathy. Amplification of TCR beta CDR3 regions was performed using RNA transcripts as template. The TCR CDR3 first-round RT-PCR relied on the HTBI primer set. Each CDR3 protein gets one entry after TCRdb re-called the multiplex PCR reads with MiXCR. The sample shows approximately 590,000 distinct CDR3 sequences, approximately 15% of them seen only once. Sequencing was performed on blood. The receptor source for this set is a young woman with Graves' hyperthyroidism.

V usage is TRBV19 and J usage is TRBJ2-3, with TRBD1 as a possible D gene (5 bases). Trimming pared 3 bases from V and 0 bases from J, leaving 10 bases between. The CDR3 length is 15 residues. Per germline, CDR1 LNHDA and CDR2 SQIVND (reference sequence). The CDR3: CASSIRGTSTDTQYF. For the CDR3, the DNA is TGTGCCAGTAGTATTAGGGGAACGAGCACAGATACGCAGTATTTT.

This clonotype was seen at least ten times. The rearrangement uses TRBV3-1 and TRBJ2-3, with D perhaps being TRBD1 or TRBD2 (6 bases each). Looked up from germline, CDR1 is LGHDT and CDR2 is YNNKEL (reference sequence). V dropped 4 bases and J dropped 4 bases, with 18 bases sitting between them. The CDR3 is 16 residues long. The CDR3 region has the DNA TGTGCCAGCAGCCCAACGAGGGGGGTCGGGGCAGATACGCAGTATTTT. Amino acids: CASSPTRGVGADTQYF.

The chain joins TRBV5-1 to TRBJ2-6; TRBD2 is a possible D gene (6 bases). The germline gives CDR1 SGHRS, CDR2 YFSETQ. This CDR3 has 17 residues. The germline V and J ends were trimmed by 0 bases and 4 bases, with 14 bases remaining between them. The CDR3 reads CASSLELATYGANVLTF. CDR3 nucleotides: TGCGCCAGCAGCTTGGAACTAGCCACGTACGGGGCCAACGTCCTGACTTTC.

This clonotype was counted a few times. The chain links TRBV19 to TRBJ1-3; D is perhaps TRBD1 (6 bases). Germline V gene lookup returns CDR1 LNHDA and CDR2 SQIVND (reference sequence). CDR3 length: 14 amino acids. Trimming took off 3 bases at V and 3 bases at J, with 9 bases between the two ends. Here the CDR3 DNA reads TGTGCCAGTAGTATCCGGGGGCTTGGAAACACCATATATTTT. Its translation is CASSIRGLGNTIYF.

This clonotype appeared many times. This chain connects TRBV20-1 to TRBJ1-1, with a tentative D call TRBD1 (5 bases). Germline assignment: CDR1 DFQATT and CDR2 SNEGSKA (reference sequence). The CDR3 totals 15 residues. V was clipped by 0 bases and J by 0 bases, with 11 bases between them. Written as DNA, the CDR3 is TGCAGTGCTAGAGATACTAGACAGTTGAACACTGAAGCTTTCTTT. Translation: CSARDTRQLNTEAFF.

J is TRBJ1-1 and V is TRBV14, with 7 nucleotides matching TRBD1. Per germline, CDR1 SGHDN and CDR2 FVKESK. V was clipped by 8 bases and J by 8 bases; unmatched bases: 5. This CDR3 region has 11 residues. CDR3 DNA: TGTGCCAGCCAGGGACAGACGGAAGCTTTCTTT. Amino acid sequence: CASQGQTEAFF.

This clonotype was observed a handful of times. V and J are TRBV28 and TRBJ1-2, with TRBD1 matching over 11 bases. Germline V CDR1 and CDR2: MDHEN, SYDVKM. This CDR3 has 15 amino acids. V shed 5 bases, J shed 3 bases, and the junction held 5 bases outside the gene matches. The CDR3 region is CASSRPGQGDYGYTF. CDR3 nucleotides: TGTGCCAGCAGTCGACCGGGACAGGGGGACTATGGCTACACCTTC.

The table lists this clonotype with a few counts. J is TRBJ2-3 and V is TRBV5-5; no clear D gene. CDR1 is SGHKS, CDR2 YYEKEE, per germline (reference sequence). The V and J ends lost 2 bases and 2 bases respectively, with 12 bases between them. The CDR3 runs to 15 residues. CDR3 protein: CASSFAETFTDTQYF. The CDR3 nucleotides are TGTGCCAGCAGCTTTGCCGAAACCTTCACAGATACGCAGTATTTT.

This clonotype was observed a few times. V is TRBV5-6 and J is TRBJ1-1; tentative D call: TRBD1 (5 bases). V was pared by 4 bases and J by 5 bases, with 21 bases between. Germline lookup yields CDR1 SGHDT and CDR2 YYEEEE. CDR3 length: 16 residues. CDR3 bases: TGTGCCAGCAGCCAGACGCAGTTTATGGGGGTAACTGAAGCTTTCTTT. This encodes CASSQTQFMGVTEAFF.

In this sample, this clonotype turned up many times. The genes are TRBV5-1 and TRBJ2-7; 8 positions match TRBD2. This CDR3 contains 15 residues. Per the germline V gene, CDR1 is SGHRS and CDR2 is YFSETQ. With 0 bases clipped from V and 7 bases from J, the junction kept 9 bases outside the gene matches. CDR3 in amino acids: CASSLGAGGRDEQYF. The CDR3 DNA reads TGCGCCAGCAGCTTGGGGGCGGGAGGTCGAGATGAGCAGTACTTC.

This clonotype was seen repeatedly, ten times or more. This chain uses TRBV7-9 with TRBJ1-1; perhaps TRBD1 as D (6 bases). V was shortened by 5 bases and J by 2 bases, with 15 bases between the two germline ends. CDR1 and CDR2 from the germline V gene are SEHNR and FQNEAQ (reference sequence). This CDR3 has 15 amino acids. The CDR3 loop reads CASSPRTALNTEAFF. In DNA, the CDR3 is TGTGCCAGCAGCCCCAGGACAGCTTTAAACACTGAAGCTTTCTTT.

There are many counts of this clonotype. This sequence joins TRBV18 and TRBJ1-1; no reliable D call. V dropped 2 bases and J dropped 6 bases, with 10 bases sitting between them. Per germline, CDR1 KGHSH and CDR2 LQKENI. CDR3 size: 13 residues. The CDR3 loop reads CASSPLVEAEAFF. CDR3 bases: TGTGCCAGCTCACCATTGGTGGAGGCTGAAGCTTTCTTT.

The chain combines TRBV9 with TRBJ2-4; TRBD2 aligns across 9 bases. CDR3 length equals 16 residues. CDR1 is SGDLS and CDR2 is YYNGEE in the germline V gene. Trimming removed 2 bases from V and 5 bases from J; junction bases left unmatched: 8. CDR3 DNA sequence: TGTGCCAGCAGCGTCGGCTTTAGCGGGGGAGAAAACATTCAGTACTTC. The encoded protein is CASSVGFSGGENIQYF.

This clonotype was found many times. This rearrangement joins TRBV3-1 to TRBJ2-2; maybe TRBD2 (6 bases). CDR1 is LGHDT and CDR2 is YNNKEL in the germline V gene (reference sequence). V was trimmed by 2 bases and J by 4 bases, leaving 11 bases between them. The CDR3 has 15 amino acids. CDR3 residues: CASSQRQGGTGELFF. The CDR3 DNA follows: TGTGCCAGCAGCCAAAGGCAGGGAGGCACCGGGGAGCTGTTTTTT.

This clonotype was seen a handful of times. The chain links TRBV11-2 to TRBJ2-3; the D gene is possibly TRBD2 (6 bases). The CDR3 sequence is 15 residues long. V was shortened by 5 bases and J by 4 bases, with 16 bases between the two germline ends. Germline values: CDR1 SGHAT, CDR2 FQNNGV. CDR3: CASSPSGGIPDTQYF. The CDR3 DNA sequence: TGTGCCAGCAGCCCATCGGGCGGGATCCCAGATACGCAGTATTTT.

This clonotype was observed many times. This sequence joins TRBV28 and TRBJ2-1, with 9 positions matching TRBD2. With V trimmed by 4 bases and J by 10 bases, 11 bases remained unmatched. From germline, CDR1 is MDHEN and CDR2 SYDVKM. The CDR3 runs 15 residues. In DNA, the CDR3 is TGTGCCAGCAGTTCAGGCGGGAGGGGGTTCGTGGAGCAGTTCTTC. Protein product: CASSSGGRGFVEQFF.

The rearrangement uses TRBV7-2 and TRBJ1-6; maybe TRBD1 (6 bases). CDR3 length: 14 amino acids. The germline V and J ends were trimmed by 2 bases and 8 bases, with 10 bases remaining between them. The germline V gene has CDR1 SGHTA and CDR2 FQGNSA. CDR3 sequence (DNA): TGTGCCAGCAGCTTAACAGGGAGGGATTCACCCCTCCACTTT. Its protein is CASSLTGRDSPLHF.

The table lists this clonotype with many counts. The CDR3: CASSQRPRDRPPLNTEAFF. The CDR3 DNA reads TGCGCCAGCAGCCAACGCCCAAGGGACAGGCCGCCTCTGAACACTGAAGCTTTCTTT. V usage is TRBV4-1 and J usage is TRBJ1-1, with 8 bases lining up with TRBD1. The CDR3 runs 19 residues. Germline V CDR1 and CDR2: MGHRA, YSYEKL. V gave up 2 bases and J gave up 0 bases; unmatched junction bases: 14.

The CDR3: CASSEGDPMGTQYF. The DNA for the CDR3 is TGTGCCAGCAGTGAAGGGGACCCTATGGGGACCCAGTACTTC. This rearrangement joins TRBV6-1 to TRBJ2-5; the D gene could be TRBD1 or TRBD2 (5 bases each). Looked up from germline, CDR1 is MNHNS and CDR2 is SASEGT. The length of the CDR3 is 14 residues. V was trimmed by 1 base and J by 7 bases, leaving 13 bases between them.

J is TRBJ1-3 and V is TRBV7-2, with 9 bases fitting TRBD1. Germline V gene sequence: CDR1 SGHTA, CDR2 FQGNSA. This CDR3 contains 15 residues. J was trimmed by 7 bases and V by 5 bases; bases with no gene match: 9. The CDR3 DNA reads as TGTGCCAGCAGCCAACAGGGGGCAATTGGGAACACCATATATTTT. The encoded protein is CASSQQGAIGNTIYF.

This clonotype was counted many times. This chain connects TRBV5-1 to TRBJ2-3; no clear D. The V and J ends lost 4 bases and 6 bases respectively, with 15 bases between them. Germline CDR1 is SGHRS and CDR2 is YFSETQ. This CDR3 comprises 14 residues. CDR3 sequence: CASSRSSPDDTQYF. DNA for the CDR3: TGCGCCAGCAGCCGTTCGTCTCCTGATGATACGCAGTATTTT.